This passage covers 24 T cell receptor beta chains from one sample sequenced in a study of T cells in Graves' hyperthyroidism and ophthalmopathy. RNA transcripts were the template for amplifying TCR beta CDR3 regions. A set of HTBI primers served as the primers for a first-round RT-PCR of the TCR CDR3. TCRdb passed the multiplex PCR reads through MiXCR, listing each CDR3 protein once. The sample includes about 840,000 distinct CDR3 sequences, 35% to 45% seen only once; the top ten take approximately 8.7%. The source material was blood. The receptors stem from a man aged 18 to 29 with Graves' hyperthyroidism.

This chain uses TRBV10-1 with TRBJ2-5; D is perhaps TRBD1 (5 bases). The germline V gene encodes CDR1 WNHNN and CDR2 SYGVQD (reference sequence). V lost 4 bases and J lost 5, with 11 bases in between. The CDR3 contains 13 residues. CDR3 region: CASSAKGLETQYF. In DNA form, the CDR3 reads TGCGCCAGCAGTGCGAAGGGGCTGGAGACCCAGTACTTC.

The V gene is TRBV11-2, the J gene TRBJ1-5; D is perhaps TRBD1 (5 bases). CDR1 and CDR2 from the germline V gene are SGHAT and FQNNGV. The CDR3 extends over 12 amino acids. V was trimmed by 5 bases and J by 11 bases, leaving 13 bases between them. CDR3 nucleotides: TGTGCCAGCAGCCGCAGGGAGGAGACCCAGCATTTT. Amino acid sequence: CASSRREETQHF. The variable domain in full, completed from reference TRBV11-2 and TRBJ1-5, reads EAGVAQSPRYKIIEKRQSVAFWCNPISGHATLYWYQQILGQGPKLLIQFQNNGVVDDSQLPKDRFSAERLKGVDSTLKIQPAKLEDSAVYLCASSRREETQHFGDGTRLSIL.

This clonotype turned up a few times. The CDR3 reads CASSRGDRVGETQYF. The CDR3 DNA reads as TGTGCCAGCAGTCGGGGCGACAGGGTCGGAGAGACCCAGTACTTC. The rearrangement uses TRBV6-5 and TRBJ2-5; 7 bases line up with TRBD1. The V and J ends lost 5 bases and 4 bases, in that order; junction bases with no gene match: 10. Per the germline V gene, CDR1 is MNHEY and CDR2 is SVGAGI. The CDR3 consists of 15 residues.

This clonotype was picked up a small number of times. The chain recombines TRBV5-1 with TRBJ2-7, with D perhaps TRBD2 (5 bases). The CDR3 is made up of 15 amino acids. Germline values: CDR1 SGHRS, CDR2 YFSETQ. Trimming pared 0 bases from V and 5 bases from J, leaving 15 bases between. The CDR3 DNA follows: TGCGCCAGCAGCTTGGAGTCAGGTGCGGGTGACGAGCAGTACTTC. This codes for CASSLESGAGDEQYF.

This sequence joins TRBV7-2 and TRBJ2-5; 15 nucleotides align to TRBD2. This CDR3 is 14 amino acids long. CDR1 and CDR2 from the germline V gene are SGHTA and FQGNSA. Unmatched junction bases numbered 6, after V lost 11 bases and J lost 5 bases. In nucleotides, the CDR3 is TGTGCCCGGACTAGCGGGGGGGCCGAGGAGACCCAGTACTTC. Translation gives CARTSGGAEETQYF.

The chain employs TRBV4-1 and TRBJ1-5; D is uncertain. V shed 2 bases and J shed 7 bases, with 15 bases lying between them. CDR1 is MGHRA and CDR2 is YSYEKL in the germline V gene. CDR3 length: 15 amino acids. In DNA form, the CDR3 reads TGCGCCAGCAGCCAACTCTCGGTAGGAGGCCAGCCCCAGCATTTT. Translating it yields CASSQLSVGGQPQHF.

This clonotype was picked up a small number of times. This chain connects TRBV27 to TRBJ1-1; a weak D match, TRBD1 (6 bases). Germline values: CDR1 MNHEY, CDR2 SMNVEV (reference sequence). The CDR3 sequence is 14 residues long. Deletions cut 4 bases from V and 8 bases from J, with 17 bases between. CDR3 residues: CASSSQSRRGEAFF. The DNA of the CDR3 is TGTGCCAGCAGTTCCCAGTCACGGAGGGGGGAAGCTTTCTTT.

This clonotype occurred a few times. The chain links TRBV6-1 to TRBJ1-2; 9 bases align to TRBD1. J was trimmed by 7 bases and V by 5 bases; bases with no gene match: 11. The V gene's germline CDR1 is MNHNS and CDR2 SASEGT. The CDR3 has 15 amino acids. Here the CDR3 reads CASSPWDRADVGYTF. Here the CDR3 DNA reads TGTGCCAGCAGTCCGTGGGACAGGGCGGACGTTGGCTACACCTTC.

This clonotype was counted a single time. A single base separates this from a much larger clone, so it may be a read error. V gene TRBV25-1 combines with J gene TRBJ2-7, with TRBD2 identical over 11 bases. Germline V gene data show CDR1 as MGHDK and CDR2 as SYGVNS. CDR3 length: 14 residues. CDR3 protein: CASSVTSGSYGQYF. CDR3 coding DNA: TGTGCCAGTAGTGTTACTAGCGGGAGCTACGGGCAGTACTTC.

This clonotype was detected a few times. The gene calls are TRBV7-2 and TRBJ2-5; TRBD2 is a possible D gene (6 bases). The germline V gene has CDR1 SGHTA and CDR2 FQGNSA. V dropped 6 bases and J dropped 5 bases, with 13 bases sitting between them. CDR3 length equals 13 residues. The CDR3 reads CASSFARGETQYF. CDR3 sequence (DNA): TGTGCCAGCAGTTTCGCCCGGGGGGAGACCCAGTACTTC.

CDR3 sequence: CASSLNLGTGVNYGYTF. DNA for the CDR3: TGTGCCAGCAGCCTCAACCTGGGCACCGGGGTGAACTATGGCTACACCTTC. The V and J genes are TRBV7-2 and TRBJ1-2; the D is unclear. The CDR3 is made up of 17 amino acids. The V and J ends lost 5 bases and 2 bases respectively, with 21 bases between them. Germline lookup yields CDR1 SGHTA and CDR2 FQGNSA.

In its sample, this clonotype was seen a few times. The CDR3 sequence is CASSLDEGRTNYGYTF. CDR3 DNA sequence: TGTGCCAGCAGCTTAGACGAGGGACGGACTAACTATGGCTACACCTTC. The V and J genes are TRBV7-9 and TRBJ1-2, with D perhaps matching TRBD1 (5 bases). The germline V and J ends were trimmed by 1 base and 0 bases, with 12 bases remaining between them. From germline, CDR1 is SEHNR and CDR2 FQNEAQ (reference sequence). The CDR3 is 16 residues long.

This clonotype was found many times. The chain joins TRBV15 to TRBJ1-3, with D uncertain. Germline V gene sequence: CDR1 LNHNV, CDR2 YYDKDF (reference sequence). The CDR3 covers 17 residues. Trimming took 1 base from V and 0 from J, leaving 13 bases between them. The CDR3 loop reads CATSRAPQLPSGNTIYF. CDR3 DNA sequence: TGTGCCACCAGCAGAGCCCCGCAACTTCCCTCTGGAAACACCATATATTTT.

This clonotype was detected many times. The chain employs TRBV29-1 and TRBJ2-7, with 7 positions matching TRBD1. Germline lookup yields CDR1 SQVTM and CDR2 ANQGSEA. The CDR3 is 12 amino acids. V lost 4 bases and J lost 4; bases outside the gene matches: 4. The CDR3 spells CSVGDSPYEQYF. The DNA for the CDR3 is TGCAGCGTTGGGGACAGCCCATACGAGCAGTACTTC.

The J gene is TRBJ1-4, the V gene TRBV19, with D uncertain. This CDR3 has 15 residues. CDR1 is LNHDA and CDR2 is SQIVND in the germline V gene (reference sequence). V lost 4 bases to trimming and J lost 2 bases, with 11 bases between them. The CDR3 loop reads CASSTTLGTNEKLFF. For the CDR3, the DNA is TGTGCCAGTAGTACGACGCTGGGGACTAATGAAAAACTGTTTTTT.

This clonotype was seen a few times. The gene calls are TRBV29-1 and TRBJ2-7; D assignment may be TRBD1 or TRBD2 (5 bases each). V lost 8 bases, J lost 4 bases, and 18 bases lay in between. The germline CDR1 and CDR2 sequences are SQVTM and ANQGSEA. The CDR3 covers 13 residues. CDR3 DNA: TGCAGCCCACCCCCGGGACCCCAGTACGAGCAGTACTTC. It specifies CSPPPGPQYEQYF.

The chain combines TRBV5-1 with TRBJ2-5; TRBD1 agrees at 7 bases. Losses at the gene ends were 4 bases for V and 5 bases for J; bases not matched to a gene: 8. Germline V gene lookup returns CDR1 SGHRS and CDR2 YFSETQ. The CDR3 is 14 amino acids. Written as DNA, the CDR3 is TGCGCCAGCAGCGAGGGACAGAGGGCCGAGACCCAGTACTTC. This sequence encodes CASSEGQRAETQYF.

There are a few counts of this clonotype. The chain recombines TRBV20-1 with TRBJ1-2, with unresolved D. The CDR3 sequence is 14 residues long. Germline V gene lookup returns CDR1 DFQATT and CDR2 SNEGSKA (reference sequence). Trimming shortened V by 0 bases and J by 4 bases, and 12 bases separated the two germline ends. The CDR3 is CSARDQDRTYGYTF. The CDR3 DNA is TGCAGTGCTAGAGATCAGGACCGGACCTATGGCTACACCTTC.

This clonotype has at least ten counts. The chain joins TRBV7-9 to TRBJ2-2; 8 positions match TRBD2. V shed 8 bases and J 2 bases; nucleotides not matched to a gene: 7. This CDR3 comprises 15 residues. Germline V gives CDR1 SEHNR, CDR2 FQNEAQ (reference sequence). CDR3 protein: CASCGLAGNTGELFF. The CDR3 nucleotides are TGTGCCAGCTGTGGGCTAGCGGGCAACACCGGGGAGCTGTTTTTT.

This clonotype has more than one count but fewer than ten. The chain has TRBV5-1 and TRBJ1-1; D might be TRBD1 (5 bases). This CDR3 has 15 residues. Trimming took 4 bases from V and 1 from J, leaving 14 bases between them. The germline V gene encodes CDR1 SGHRS and CDR2 YFSETQ. The CDR3, as DNA: TGCGCCAGCAGCCTGTCTGTGGGGCAGAACACTGAAGCTTTCTTT. Its protein is CASSLSVGQNTEAFF.

This clonotype came up a few times. V and J are TRBV6-1 and TRBJ1-5; 9 nucleotides match TRBD1. Germline CDR1 and CDR2: MNHNS and SASEGT. The V and J ends lost 6 bases and 5 bases, in that order; junction bases with no gene match: 8. The CDR3 contains 15 residues. The CDR3 bases are TGTGCCAGCAGCCCCGGGACAGGGATTTATCAGCCCCAGCATTTT. Translated, it gives CASSPGTGIYQPQHF.

The chain combines TRBV11-2 with TRBJ2-2; 11 bases are a match to TRBD2. V shed 1 base and J 7 bases; nucleotides not matched to a gene: 8. CDR1 SGHAT and CDR2 FQNNGV come from the germline V gene. This CDR3 region has 17 residues. The DNA for the CDR3 is TGTGCCAGCAGCTTAGGGGATAGCGGGAGGGACTACGGGGAGCTGTTTTTT. This gives the protein CASSLGDSGRDYGELFF.

This clonotype has a single count. The chain is built from TRBV9 and TRBJ1-3, with D hard to call. The CDR3 has 15 residues. Trimming removed 4 bases from V and 2 bases from J, with 13 bases in between. CDR1 is SGDLS and CDR2 is YYNGEE in the germline V gene. In DNA, the CDR3 is TGTGCCAGCAGCCAAGATGAAGGTCCTGGAAACACCATATATTTT. It is translated as CASSQDEGPGNTIYF.

The genes are TRBV19 and TRBJ1-5; TRBD1 agrees at 8 bases. Germline loops: CDR1 LNHDA, CDR2 SQIVND (reference sequence). The CDR3 covers 12 residues. Trimming took 5 bases from V and 12 from J; bases not matched to a gene: 6. The CDR3, as DNA: TGTGCCAGTAGTGCCCGGACAGGGCTCCAGCATTTT. It yields the protein CASSARTGLQHF.